This paragraph reports one TCR beta chain. Antigen: not known. Method: immunoSEQ multiplex PCR; TCRdb's copy keeps in-frame clones and lacks some. This table has about 90,000 clones, roughly 82% appearing once. This entry belongs to a study of radiation and T cells in renal cell carcinoma. The study, taken as a whole, reports: Pretreatment tumor biopsies were lacking, so baseline clonotypes are unknown.

Sample time point: blood 4 weeks post-SBRT, at nephrectomy. Treatment meaning: 15 Gy SBRT to primary tumor, nephrectomy 4 weeks later. Nephrectomy followed 15 Gy stereotactic body radiation by 4 weeks. This CDR3 contains 16 residues. From germline, CDR1 is SGHRS and CDR2 YFSETQ. Deletions cut 4 bases from V and 0 bases from J, with 17 bases between. The TCR comes from a man between 60 and 75 years old with renal cell carcinoma. The input for sequencing was blood, taken from a patient whose treatment included radiotherapy and nephrectomy. The rearrangement uses TRBV5-1 and TRBJ2-7, with D perhaps matching TRBD1 or TRBD2 (5 bases each). This chain's CDR3 is CASSTYGTTGSYEQYF. The CDR3 nucleotides are TGCGCCAGCAGCACGTATGGGACCACGGGCTCCTACGAGCAGTACTTC.